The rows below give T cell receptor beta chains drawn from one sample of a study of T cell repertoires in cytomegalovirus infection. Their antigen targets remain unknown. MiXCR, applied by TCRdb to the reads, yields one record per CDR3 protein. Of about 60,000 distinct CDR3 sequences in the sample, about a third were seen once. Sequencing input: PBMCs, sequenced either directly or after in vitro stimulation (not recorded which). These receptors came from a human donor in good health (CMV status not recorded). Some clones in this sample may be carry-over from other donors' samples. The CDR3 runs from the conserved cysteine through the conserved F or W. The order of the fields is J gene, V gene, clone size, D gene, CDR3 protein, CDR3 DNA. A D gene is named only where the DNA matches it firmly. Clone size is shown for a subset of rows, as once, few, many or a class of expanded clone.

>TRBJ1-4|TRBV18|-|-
CASSPRPGDIEKLFF
TGTGCCAGCTCACCGCGACCGGGGGATATAGAAAAACTGTTTTTT
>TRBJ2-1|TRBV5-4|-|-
CASSPEGGYNEQFF
TGTGCCAGCAGCCCGGAAGGGGGTTACAATGAGCAGTTCTTC
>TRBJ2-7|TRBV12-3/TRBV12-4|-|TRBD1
CASKKGDSSYEQYF
TGTGCCAGCAAAAAAGGGGACAGCTCCTACGAGCAGTACTTC
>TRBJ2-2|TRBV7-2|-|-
CASSPLVRGELFF
TGTGCCAGCAGCCCACTAGTACGCGGGGAGCTGTTTTTT
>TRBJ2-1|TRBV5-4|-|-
CASSLPFSVRDTHPEQFF
TGTGCCAGCAGCTTACCCTTTAGTGTCCGGGATACGCACCCTGAGCAGTTCTTC
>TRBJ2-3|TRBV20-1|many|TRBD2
CSARDLGGRRNTDTQYF
TGCAGTGCTAGAGATCTGGGCGGGAGACGTAACACAGATACGCAGTATTTT
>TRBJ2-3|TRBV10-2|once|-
CASRDSGGTDTQYF
TGCGCCAGCAGAGACTCAGGTGGCACAGATACGCAGTATTTT
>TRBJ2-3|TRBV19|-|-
CASSYTSTDTQYF
TGTGCCAGTAGTTATACTAGCACAGATACGCAGTATTTT
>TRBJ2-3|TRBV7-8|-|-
CASSPLWSTDTQYF
TGTGCCAGCAGCCCTCTGTGGAGCACAGATACGCAGTATTTT
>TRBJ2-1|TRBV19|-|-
CASSIDLEFRNEQFF
TGTGCCAGTAGTATAGATCTTGAGTTCCGGAATGAGCAGTTCTTC
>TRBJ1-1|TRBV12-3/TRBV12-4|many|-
CASSFAGITEAFF
TGTGCCAGCAGTTTTGCGGGGATCACTGAAGCTTTCTTT
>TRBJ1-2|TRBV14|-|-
CASSQDIVGGYGYTF
TGTGCCAGCAGCCAAGATATTGTTGGAGGGTACGGCTACACCTTC
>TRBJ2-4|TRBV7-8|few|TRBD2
CASSLALSGGAYF
TGTGCCAGCAGCTTAGCGCTAAGCGGGGGGGCTTACTTC
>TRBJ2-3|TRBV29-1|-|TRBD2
CSATLAGGPTDTQYF
TGCAGCGCCACCCTAGCGGGAGGGCCCACAGATACGCAGTATTTT
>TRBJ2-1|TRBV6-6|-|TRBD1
CASSFTGTGLHEQFF
TGTGCCAGCAGTTTCACCGGGACAGGTCTCCATGAGCAGTTCTTC
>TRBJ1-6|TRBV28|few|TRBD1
CASTHPGQGYSPLHF
TGTGCCAGCACCCATCCCGGACAGGGTTATTCACCCCTCCACTTT
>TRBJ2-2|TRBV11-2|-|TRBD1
CASSLDRGPGELFF
TGTGCCAGCAGCTTGGACAGGGGGCCCGGGGAGCTGTTTTTT
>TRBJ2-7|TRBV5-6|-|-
CASTLWPFDEQYF
TGTGCCAGCACCCTGTGGCCCTTCGACGAGCAGTACTTC
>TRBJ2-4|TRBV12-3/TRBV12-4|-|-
CASSLGLEFGIQYF
TGTGCCAGCAGTTTAGGGTTGGAGTTCGGCATTCAGTACTTC
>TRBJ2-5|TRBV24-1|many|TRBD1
CATSTGGFETQYF
TGTGCCACCAGTACAGGGGGCTTTGAGACCCAGTACTTC
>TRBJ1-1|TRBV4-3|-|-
CASSPSTGRTEAFF
TGCGCCAGCAGCCCGTCCACAGGGAGGACTGAAGCTTTCTTT
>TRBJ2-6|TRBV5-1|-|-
CASRSGANVLTF
TGCGCCAGCAGGTCTGGGGCCAACGTCCTGACTTTC
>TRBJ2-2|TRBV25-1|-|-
CASSEGGGLGELFF
TGTGCCAGCAGTGAAGGCGGGGGCCTCGGGGAGCTGTTTTTT
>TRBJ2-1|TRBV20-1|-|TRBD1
CSARETGSLVGNEQFF
TGCAGTGCTAGAGAGACAGGGTCATTGGTTGGCAATGAGCAGTTCTTC
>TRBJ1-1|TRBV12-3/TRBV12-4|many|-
CASSLGRNYRTEAFF
TGTGCCAGCAGTTTGGGTAGGAACTATAGGACTGAAGCTTTCTTT
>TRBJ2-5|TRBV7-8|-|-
CASSFGSYQETQYF
TGTGCCAGCAGCTTCGGGTCTTACCAAGAGACCCAGTACTTC
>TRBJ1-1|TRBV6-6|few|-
CASSYPPTEAFF
TGTGCCAGCAGTTACCCCCCGACTGAAGCTTTCTTT
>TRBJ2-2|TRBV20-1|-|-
CSASSQNTGELFF
TGCAGTGCTTCTAGCCAGAACACCGGGGAGCTGTTTTTT
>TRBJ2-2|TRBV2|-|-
CASSEIDSGILNTGELFF
TGTGCCAGCAGTGAAATCGATAGTGGAATTTTGAACACCGGGGAGCTGTTTTTT
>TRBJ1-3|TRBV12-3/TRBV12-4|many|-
CASSFYWVPGNTIYF
TGTGCCAGCAGTTTTTATTGGGTACCTGGAAACACCATATATTTT
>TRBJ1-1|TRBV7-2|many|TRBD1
CASKGQLNTEAFF
TGTGCCAGCAAGGGACAGCTGAACACTGAAGCTTTCTTT
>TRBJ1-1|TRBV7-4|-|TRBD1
CASSLLVQQGAFF
TGTGCCAGCAGCTTACTAGTCCAACAGGGGGCTTTCTTT
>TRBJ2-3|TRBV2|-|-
CASSPSGGNTDTQYF
TGTGCCAGCAGCCCAAGTGGGGGAAACACAGATACGCAGTATTTT